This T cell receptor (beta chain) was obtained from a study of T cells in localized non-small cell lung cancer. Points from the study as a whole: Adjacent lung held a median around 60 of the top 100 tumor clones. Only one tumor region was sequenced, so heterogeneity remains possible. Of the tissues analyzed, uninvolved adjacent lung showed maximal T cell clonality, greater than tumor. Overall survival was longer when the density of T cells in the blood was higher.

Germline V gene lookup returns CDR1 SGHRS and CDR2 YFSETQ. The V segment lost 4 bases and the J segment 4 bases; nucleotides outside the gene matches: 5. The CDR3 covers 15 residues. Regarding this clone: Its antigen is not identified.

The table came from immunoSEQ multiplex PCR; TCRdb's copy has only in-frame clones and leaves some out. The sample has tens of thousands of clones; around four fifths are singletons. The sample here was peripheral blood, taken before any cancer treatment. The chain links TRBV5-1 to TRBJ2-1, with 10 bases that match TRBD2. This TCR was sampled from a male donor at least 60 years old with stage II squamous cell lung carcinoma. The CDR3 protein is CASSVGLAEYNEQFF. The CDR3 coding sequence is TGCGCCAGCAGCGTAGGACTAGCGGAGTACAATGAGCAGTTCTTC.